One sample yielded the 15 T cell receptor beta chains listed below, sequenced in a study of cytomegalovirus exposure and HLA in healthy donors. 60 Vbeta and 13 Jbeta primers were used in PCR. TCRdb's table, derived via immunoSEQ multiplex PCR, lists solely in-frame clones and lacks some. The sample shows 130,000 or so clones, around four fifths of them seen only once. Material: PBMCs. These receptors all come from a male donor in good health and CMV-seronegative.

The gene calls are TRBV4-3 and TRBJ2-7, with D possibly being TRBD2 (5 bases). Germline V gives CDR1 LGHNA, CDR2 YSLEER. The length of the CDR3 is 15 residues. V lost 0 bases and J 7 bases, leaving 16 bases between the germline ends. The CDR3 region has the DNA TGCGCCAGCAGCCAAGAACGGGCTCTTGGGAGAGAGCAGTACTTC. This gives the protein CASSQERALGREQYF.

Here the CDR3 DNA reads TGTGCCAGCAGCCTGACATTAGACAGGGGGCAGTTCTTC. Translation: CASSLTLDRGQFF. The gene calls are TRBV11-2 and TRBJ2-1; 8 bases fit TRBD1. Germline values: CDR1 SGHAT, CDR2 FQNNGV. This CDR3 contains 13 residues. V shed 5 bases and J 12 bases; nucleotides not matched to a gene: 9. The complete variable domain, with remaining parts taken from reference TRBV11-2 and TRBJ2-1, reads EAGVAQSPRYKIIEKRQSVAFWCNPISGHATLYWYQQILGQGPKLLIQFQNNGVVDDSQLPKDRFSAERLKGVDSTLKIQPAKLEDSAVYLCASSLTLDRGQFFGPGTRLTVL.

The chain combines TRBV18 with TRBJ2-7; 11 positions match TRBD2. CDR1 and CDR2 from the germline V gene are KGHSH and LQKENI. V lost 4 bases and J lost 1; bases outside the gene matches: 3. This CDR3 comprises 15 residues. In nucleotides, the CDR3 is TGTGCCAGCTCACGGGGACTAGCGGAGTCCTACGAGCAGTACTTC. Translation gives CASSRGLAESYEQYF.

The CDR3 nucleotides read TGTGCCAGTAGCTTGGGACTGGGGGATGGAGAGACCCAGTACTTC. The encoded protein is CASSLGLGDGETQYF. The J gene is TRBJ2-5, the V gene TRBV19; a weak D match, TRBD2 (6 bases). CDR3 length: 15 amino acids. From germline, CDR1 is LNHDA and CDR2 SQIVND (reference sequence). Trimming left V 6 bases short and J 4 bases short, with 18 bases between.

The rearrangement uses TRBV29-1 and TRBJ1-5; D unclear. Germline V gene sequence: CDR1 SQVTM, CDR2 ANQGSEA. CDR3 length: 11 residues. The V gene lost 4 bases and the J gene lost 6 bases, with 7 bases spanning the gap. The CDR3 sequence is CSVGESQPQHF. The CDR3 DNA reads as TGCAGCGTTGGAGAGAGTCAGCCCCAGCATTTT. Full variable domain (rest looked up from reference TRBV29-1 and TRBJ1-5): SAVISQKPSRDICQRGTSLTIQCQVDSQVTMMFWYRQQPGQSLTLIATANQGSEATYESGFVIDKFPISRPNLTFSTLTVSNMSPEDSSIYLCSVGESQPQHFGDGTRLSIL.

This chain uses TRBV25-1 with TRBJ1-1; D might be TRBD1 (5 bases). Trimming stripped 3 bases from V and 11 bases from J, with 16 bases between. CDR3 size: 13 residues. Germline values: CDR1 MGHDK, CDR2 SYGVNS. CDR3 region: CASSDTNRLRAFF. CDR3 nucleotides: TGTGCCAGCAGTGACACCAACAGGCTCAGGGCTTTCTTT. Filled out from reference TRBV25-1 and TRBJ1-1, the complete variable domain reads EADIYQTPRYLVIGTGKKITLECSQTMGHDKMYWYQQDPGMELHLIHYSYGVNSTEKGDLSSESTVSRIRTEHFPLTLESARPSHTSQYLCASSDTNRLRAFFGQGTRLTVV.

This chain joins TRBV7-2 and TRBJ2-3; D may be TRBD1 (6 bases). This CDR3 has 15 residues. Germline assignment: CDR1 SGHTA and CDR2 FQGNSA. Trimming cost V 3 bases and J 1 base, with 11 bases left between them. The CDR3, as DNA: TGTGCCAGCAGCTTCACAGGGTTAGGCACAGATACGCAGTATTTT. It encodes CASSFTGLGTDTQYF.

The CDR3 region is CASSGGSRGGSYEQYF. For the CDR3, the DNA is TGTGCCAGCAGTGGGGGTTCCCGGGGGGGCTCCTACGAGCAGTACTTC. The chain links TRBV6-4 to TRBJ2-7, with 8 positions matching TRBD2. The germline CDR1 and CDR2 sequences are MRHNA and SNTAGT. The V segment lost 4 bases and the J segment 0 bases; nucleotides outside the gene matches: 8. CDR3 size: 16 residues.

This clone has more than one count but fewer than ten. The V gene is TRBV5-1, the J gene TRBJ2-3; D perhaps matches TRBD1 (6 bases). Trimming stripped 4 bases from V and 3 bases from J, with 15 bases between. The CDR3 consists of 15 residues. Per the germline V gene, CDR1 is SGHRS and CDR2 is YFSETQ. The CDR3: CASSPDSDQTDTQYF. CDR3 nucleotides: TGCGCCAGCAGCCCGGACAGCGACCAAACAGATACGCAGTATTTT.

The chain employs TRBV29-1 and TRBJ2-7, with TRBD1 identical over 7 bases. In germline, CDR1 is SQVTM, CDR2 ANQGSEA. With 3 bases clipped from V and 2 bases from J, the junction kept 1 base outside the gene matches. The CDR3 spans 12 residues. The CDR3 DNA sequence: TGCAGCGTTGAGAGGGGGCCCTACGAGCAGTACTTC. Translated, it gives CSVERGPYEQYF.

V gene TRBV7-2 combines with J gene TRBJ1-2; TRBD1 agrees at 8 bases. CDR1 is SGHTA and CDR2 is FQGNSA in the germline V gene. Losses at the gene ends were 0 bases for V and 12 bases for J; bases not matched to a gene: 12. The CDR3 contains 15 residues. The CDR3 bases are TGTGCCAGCAGCTTAGCCCAGGGGGCGCGAAGAGGCCACACCTTC. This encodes CASSLAQGARRGHTF.

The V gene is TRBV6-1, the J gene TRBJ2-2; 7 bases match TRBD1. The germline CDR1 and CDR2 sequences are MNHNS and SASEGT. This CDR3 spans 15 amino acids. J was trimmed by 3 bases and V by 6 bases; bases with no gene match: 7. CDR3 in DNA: TGTGCCAGCAGCGGAGGACAGGATTACACCGGGGAGCTGTTTTTT. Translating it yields CASSGGQDYTGELFF.

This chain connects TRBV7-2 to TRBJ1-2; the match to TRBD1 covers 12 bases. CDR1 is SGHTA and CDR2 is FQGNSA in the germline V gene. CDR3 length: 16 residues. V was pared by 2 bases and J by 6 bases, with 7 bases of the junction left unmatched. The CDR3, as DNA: TGTGCCAGCAGCTTACGGGGAGGGACAGGGGGCGATGGCTACACCTTC. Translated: CASSLRGGTGGDGYTF. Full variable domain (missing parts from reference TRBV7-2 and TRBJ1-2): GAGVSQSPSNKVTEKGKDVELRCDPISGHTALYWYRQSLGQGLEFLIYFQGNSAPDKSGLPSDRFSAERTGGSVSTLTIQRTQQEDSAVYLCASSLRGGTGGDGYTFGSGTRLTVV.

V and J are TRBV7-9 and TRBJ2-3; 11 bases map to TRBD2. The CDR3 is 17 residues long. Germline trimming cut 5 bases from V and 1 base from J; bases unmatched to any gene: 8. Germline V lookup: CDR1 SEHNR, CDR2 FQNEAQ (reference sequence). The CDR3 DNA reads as TGTGCCAGCAGCCTACAACCGACTAGCGGGGGCACAGATACGCAGTATTTT. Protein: CASSLQPTSGGTDTQYF.

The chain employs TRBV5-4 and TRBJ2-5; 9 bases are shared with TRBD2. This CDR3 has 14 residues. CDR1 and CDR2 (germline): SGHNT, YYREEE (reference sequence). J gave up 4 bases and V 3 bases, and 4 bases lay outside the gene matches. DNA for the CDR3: TGTGCCAGCAGCTCGACTAGCGGCGTAGAGACCCAGTACTTC. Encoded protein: CASSSTSGVETQYF. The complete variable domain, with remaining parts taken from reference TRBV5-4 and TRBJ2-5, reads ETGVTQSPTHLIKTRGQQVTLRCSSQSGHNTVSWYQQALGQGPQFIFQYYREEENGRGNFPPRFSGLQFPNYSSELNVNALELDDSALYLCASSSTSGVETQYFGPGTRLLVL.